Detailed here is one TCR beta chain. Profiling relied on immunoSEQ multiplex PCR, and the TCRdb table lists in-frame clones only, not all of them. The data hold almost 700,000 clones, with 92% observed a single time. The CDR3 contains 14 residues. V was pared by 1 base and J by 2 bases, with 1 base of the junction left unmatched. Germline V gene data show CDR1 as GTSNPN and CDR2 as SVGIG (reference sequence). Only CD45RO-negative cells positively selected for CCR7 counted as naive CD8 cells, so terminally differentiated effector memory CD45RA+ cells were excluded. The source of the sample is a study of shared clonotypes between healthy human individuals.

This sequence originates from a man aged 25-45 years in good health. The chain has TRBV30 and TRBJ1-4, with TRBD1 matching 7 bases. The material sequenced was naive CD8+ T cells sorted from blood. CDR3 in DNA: TGTGCCTGGAGTGAAGGGGGCACTAATGAAAAACTGTTTTTT. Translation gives CAWSEGGTNEKLFF.